The sample holds a few counts of the clone carrying this T cell receptor beta chain. What it binds is not known. This entry comes from a study of blood T cells in healthy people across ages. Primed by a sample-barcoded 5' primer and a J-beta primer mix, a second PCR proceeded for about 7 to 11 cycles. TCRdb used MiXCR to reprocess the 5' RACE reads, holding one entry per CDR3 protein. The sample includes approximately 800,000 distinct CDR3 sequences, 36% of them seen just once. The CDR3 has 13 amino acids. CDR1 and CDR2 (germline): DFQATT, SNEGSKA (reference sequence). Trimming removed 0 bases from V and 6 bases from J, with 11 bases in between. Study results and limitations: More naive CD4+ cells and higher diversity marked long-lived donors relative to aged donors. While age rose, TCR beta diversity per million T cells dropped in a roughly linear way.

What was sequenced was blood. The TCR sequence derives from a man between 18 and 29 years old in good health. This chain links TRBV20-1 with TRBJ1-1; D gene ambiguous. CDR3 protein: CSARESARAEAFF. For the CDR3, the DNA is TGCAGTGCTAGAGAATCAGCGAGGGCTGAAGCTTTCTTT.